A single sample gave rise to the 22 T cell receptor beta chains below, sequenced in a study of blood T cell repertoires in COVID-19. The method was immunoSEQ multiplex PCR; TCRdb's version includes in-frame clones alone and lacks a portion of them. The table shows about 250,000 clones, with 82% occurring only once. The sequenced material came from PBMCs or T cells enriched from blood (not recorded which). The receptors come from a man aged 40-49 years who had been exposed to COVID-19.

The rearrangement links TRBV9 to TRBJ2-2, with TRBD2 matching over 12 bases. V gave up 1 base and J gave up 0 bases; unmatched junction bases: 4. The CDR3 contains 18 residues. Germline V CDR1 and CDR2: SGDLS, YYNGEE. This CDR3 is CASSVTLAGGPNTGELFF. The CDR3 DNA reads TGTGCCAGCAGCGTAACCCTAGCGGGAGGGCCGAACACCGGGGAGCTGTTTTTT. The full variable domain, in which reference TRBV9 and TRBJ2-2 provide the parts outside the CDR3, is DSGVTQTPKHLITATGQRVTLRCSPRSGDLSVYWYQQSLDQGLQFLIQYYNGEERAKGNILERFSAQQFPDLHSELNLSSLELGDSALYFCASSVTLAGGPNTGELFFGEGSRLTVL.

The chain recombines TRBV19 with TRBJ2-3; no firm D call. V dropped 5 bases and J dropped 1 base, with 19 bases sitting between them. This CDR3 contains 17 residues. Germline-derived CDR1 and CDR2 are LNHDA and SQIVND (reference sequence). CDR3: CASSPRVLVVGTDTQYF. CDR3 DNA: TGTGCCAGTAGTCCTCGGGTTCTGGTGGTGGGCACAGATACGCAGTATTTT. The variable domain in full, completed from reference TRBV19 and TRBJ2-3, reads DGGITQSPKYLFRKEGQNVTLSCEQNLNHDAMYWYRQDPGQGLRLIYYSQIVNDFQKGDIAEGYSVSREKKESFPLTVTSAQKNPTAFYLCASSPRVLVVGTDTQYFGPGTRLTVL.

In the case of this clone: The same CDR3 can be traced to other DNA sequences in this sample. V usage is TRBV7-9 and J usage is TRBJ1-1, with no clear D. CDR3 length: 13 residues. V gave up 3 bases and J gave up 0 bases, with 5 bases separating them. Per the germline V gene, CDR1 is SEHNR and CDR2 is FQNEAQ (reference sequence). The CDR3 sequence: CASSFAVNTEAFF. The CDR3 DNA sequence: TGTGCCAGCAGCTTTGCAGTGAACACTGAAGCTTTCTTT.

This clone was seen a handful of times. This chain uses TRBV7-3 with TRBJ2-1; 10 bases fit TRBD1. The CDR3 is 15 residues long. V shed 3 bases, J shed 7 bases, and the junction held 6 bases outside the gene matches. The V gene's germline CDR1 is SGHTA and CDR2 FQGTGA. The DNA for the CDR3 is TGTGCCAGCAGCTTCGGGGACAGGGGTTGGAATGAGCAGTTCTTC. Translation: CASSFGDRGWNEQFF. Full variable domain (outside the CDR3, taken from reference TRBV7-3 and TRBJ2-1): GAGVSQTPSNKVTEKGKYVELRCDPISGHTALYWYRQSLGQGPEFLIYFQGTGAADDSGLPNDRFFAVRPEGSVSTLKIQRTERGDSAVYLCASSFGDRGWNEQFFGPGTRLTVL.

The rearrangement links TRBV10-3 to TRBJ2-1; TRBD1 is a possible D gene (6 bases). The CDR3 contains 13 residues. Germline V lookup: CDR1 ENHRY, CDR2 SYGVKD. The V and J ends lost 6 bases and 4 bases respectively, with 10 bases between them. The CDR3 reads CAISTDRYNEQFF. DNA for the CDR3: TGTGCCATCAGCACGGACAGATACAATGAGCAGTTCTTC.

The chain couples TRBV5-4 to TRBJ1-2; 7 bases are shared with TRBD1. The germline V gene encodes CDR1 SGHNT and CDR2 YYREEE (reference sequence). The CDR3 covers 15 residues. V lost 4 bases and J lost 4; bases outside the gene matches: 10. DNA for the CDR3: TGTGCCAGCAGCCCGGGGAACAGGGGCGGCTATGGCTACACCTTC. Its protein product is CASSPGNRGGYGYTF. The full variable domain, its missing parts supplied by reference TRBV5-4 and TRBJ1-2, is ETGVTQSPTHLIKTRGQQVTLRCSSQSGHNTVSWYQQALGQGPQFIFQYYREEENGRGNFPPRFSGLQFPNYSSELNVNALELDDSALYLCASSPGNRGGYGYTFGSGTRLTVV.

V is TRBV20-1 and J is TRBJ2-1; D not certain. The V and J ends lost 5 bases and 8 bases respectively, with 7 bases between them. The CDR3 spans 10 residues. Germline V lookup: CDR1 DFQATT, CDR2 SNEGSKA (reference sequence). In nucleotides, the CDR3 is TGCAGTGCTGAGGCCGATGAGCAGTTCTTC. This sequence encodes CSAEADEQFF.

In the case of this clone: The same CDR3 is also encoded by other DNA sequences in this sample. V gene TRBV18 combines with J gene TRBJ2-2; possible D gene TRBD2, 5 bases. V lost 2 bases, J lost 2 bases, and 6 bases lay in between. This CDR3 contains 14 residues. The germline gives CDR1 KGHSH, CDR2 LQKENI. Here the CDR3 DNA reads TGTGCCAGCTCACCAGGACTTAACACCGGGGAGCTGTTTTTT. Its protein is CASSPGLNTGELFF.

The chain couples TRBV15 to TRBJ1-2; 10 nucleotides align to TRBD1. Germline V gene sequence: CDR1 LNHNV, CDR2 YYDKDF (reference sequence). Trimming removed 4 bases from V and 5 bases from J; junction bases left unmatched: 4. CDR3 size: 14 residues. The DNA for the CDR3 is TGTGCCACCAGCAATGACAGGGGGCTTTATGGCTACACCTTC. Encoded protein: CATSNDRGLYGYTF.

The rearrangement uses TRBV6-5 and TRBJ2-7, with 10 nucleotides matching TRBD2. Germline V lookup: CDR1 MNHEY, CDR2 SVGAGI. This CDR3 contains 14 residues. V shed 2 bases, J shed 6 bases, and the junction held 4 bases outside the gene matches. The DNA of the CDR3 is TGTGCCAGCAGTTACCCGGGACTAGCGAGCGAGCAGTACTTC. Its translation: CASSYPGLASEQYF.

V is TRBV30 and J is TRBJ2-7, with D tentatively TRBD2 (7 bases). Germline V lookup: CDR1 GTSNPN, CDR2 SVGIG (reference sequence). V lost 5 bases and J lost 6, with 17 bases in between. The CDR3 covers 13 residues. The CDR3, as DNA: TGTGCCTGGGGGGACACGGCGGGGGCCGAGCAGTACTTC. Amino acids: CAWGDTAGAEQYF.

The chain has TRBV27 and TRBJ2-2; TRBD2 aligns across 11 bases. Unmatched junction bases numbered 7, after V lost 5 bases and J lost 5 bases. The CDR3 totals 16 residues. Germline V lookup: CDR1 MNHEY, CDR2 SMNVEV (reference sequence). The CDR3 is CASSPGLAVKTGELFF. CDR3 nucleotide sequence: TGTGCCAGCAGTCCGGGACTAGCGGTGAAGACCGGGGAGCTGTTTTTT.

The chain combines TRBV12-5 with TRBJ1-1; no reliable D call. Trimming removed 3 bases at V and 7 bases at J, with 12 bases between. CDR1 is LGHNT, CDR2 FRNRAP, per germline. This CDR3 region has 13 residues. This CDR3 is CASGFFGRGEAFF. The CDR3 DNA sequence: TGTGCTAGTGGTTTTTTTGGCCGGGGTGAAGCTTTCTTT.

This clone was seen a handful of times. The chain joins TRBV25-1 to TRBJ2-1; D possibly corresponds to TRBD1 (5 bases). V lost 6 bases and J lost 8, with 14 bases in between. The CDR3 sequence is 13 residues long. CDR1 is MGHDK and CDR2 is SYGVNS in the germline V gene. Here the CDR3 reads CASRGVLVDEQFF. The CDR3 region has the DNA TGTGCCAGCAGAGGGGTCTTGGTGGATGAGCAGTTCTTC.

This chain joins TRBV10-3 and TRBJ1-6; D may be TRBD1 (5 bases). CDR1 and CDR2 from the germline V gene are ENHRY and SYGVKD. The CDR3 covers 16 residues. V was pared by 0 bases and J by 7 bases, with 13 bases between. CDR3 bases: TGTGCCATCAGTGAGTCGATACAGACAGAGAATTCACCCCTCCACTTT. The encoded protein is CAISESIQTENSPLHF.

This clone was seen once. The DNA for the CDR3 is TGTGCCAGCTCACAAGAACAGGGGGTGTTTAGGTATTCTGAAGCTTTCTTT. It is translated as CASSQEQGVFRYSEAFF. V usage is TRBV18 and J usage is TRBJ1-1; TRBD1 agrees at 8 bases. CDR1 is KGHSH, CDR2 LQKENI, per germline. The V and J ends lost 4 bases and 6 bases, in that order; junction bases with no gene match: 16. The CDR3 consists of 17 residues.

This clone has just a few counts. The chain's CDR3 is CASSQDEKTGLSYEQYF. CDR3 nucleotides: TGTGCCAGCAGCCAAGATGAAAAGACAGGGCTCTCCTACGAGCAGTACTTC. The rearrangement links TRBV3-1 (or the pseudogene TRBV3-2) to TRBJ2-7; 7 positions match TRBD1. The CDR3 has 17 amino acids. V shed 0 bases and J 0 bases; nucleotides not matched to a gene: 8. Germline values: CDR1 LGHDT, CDR2 YNNKEL (reference sequence).

V and J are TRBV5-1 and TRBJ1-2; tentative D call: TRBD1 (5 bases). The CDR3 extends over 18 amino acids. Trimming pared 1 base from V and 0 bases from J, leaving 19 bases between. Germline V lookup: CDR1 SGHRS, CDR2 YFSETQ. The CDR3 loop reads CASSLRSRTTMTNYGYTF. As DNA, the CDR3 is TGCGCCAGCAGCTTGAGGTCTAGGACAACGATGACTAACTATGGCTACACCTTC.

Turning to this clone: This sample also contains other DNA sequences that code for the same CDR3. J is TRBJ1-1 and V is TRBV5-1; possible D gene TRBD1, 5 bases. V gave up 2 bases and J gave up 4 bases, with 6 bases separating them. Germline V gives CDR1 SGHRS, CDR2 YFSETQ. The CDR3 contains 12 residues. The CDR3 DNA is TGCGCCAGCAGCTTTCAGGGCACTGAAGCTTTCTTT. This encodes CASSFQGTEAFF.

The genes are TRBV11-1 and TRBJ2-1; no definite D call. V lost 5 bases and J lost 5, with 7 bases in between. Germline V gene lookup returns CDR1 SGHAT and CDR2 FQDESV (reference sequence). The CDR3 has 12 residues. CDR3 sequence (DNA): TGTGCCAGCAGCCGAACGGACAATGAGCAGTTCTTC. Residues: CASSRTDNEQFF.

The chain joins TRBV3-1 (or the pseudogene TRBV3-2) to TRBJ1-6, with no clear D. The V and J ends lost 0 bases and 10 bases respectively, with 7 bases between them. Germline lookup yields CDR1 LGHDT and CDR2 YNNKEL (reference sequence). CDR3 size: 13 residues. For the CDR3, the DNA is TGTGCCAGCAGCCAAGACCGCCAGTCACCCCTCCACTTT. Protein sequence: CASSQDRQSPLHF.

V gene TRBV19 combines with J gene TRBJ1-1; perhaps TRBD1 as D (5 bases). V lost 5 bases to trimming and J lost 2 bases, with 15 bases between them. This CDR3 contains 15 residues. Germline V lookup: CDR1 LNHDA, CDR2 SQIVND (reference sequence). CDR3 region: CASSVPWGGNTEAFF. The CDR3 DNA follows: TGTGCCAGTAGTGTCCCTTGGGGGGGAAACACTGAAGCTTTCTTT.